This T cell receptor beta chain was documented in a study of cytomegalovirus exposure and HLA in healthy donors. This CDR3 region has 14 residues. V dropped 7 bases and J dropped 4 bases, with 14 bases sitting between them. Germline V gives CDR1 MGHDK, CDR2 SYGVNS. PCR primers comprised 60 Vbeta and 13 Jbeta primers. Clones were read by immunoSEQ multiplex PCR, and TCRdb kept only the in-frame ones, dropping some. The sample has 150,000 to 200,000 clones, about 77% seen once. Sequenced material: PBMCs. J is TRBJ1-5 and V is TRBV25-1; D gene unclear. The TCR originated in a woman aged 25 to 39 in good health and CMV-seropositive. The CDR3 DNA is TGTGCCAGCATGGAGACGGGATTAAATCAGCCCCAGCATTTT. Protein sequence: CASMETGLNQPQHF. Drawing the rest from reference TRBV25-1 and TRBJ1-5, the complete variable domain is EADIYQTPRYLVIGTGKKITLECSQTMGHDKMYWYQQDPGMELHLIHYSYGVNSTEKGDLSSESTVSRIRTEHFPLTLESARPSHTSQYLCASMETGLNQPQHFGDGTRLSIL.